This entry lists 23 T cell receptor beta chains sequenced from one sample in a study of cytomegalovirus exposure and HLA in healthy donors. It was with 60 Vbeta and 13 Jbeta primers that the PCR ran. Measured with immunoSEQ multiplex PCR; TCRdb has only the in-frame clones, and not every one. The profile shows about 150,000 clones, 82% of them singletons. Sequencing was carried out using PBMCs. These receptors were collected from a woman aged 50 to 65 in good health and CMV-seropositive.

The V call is TRBV10-2, the J call TRBJ1-1; TRBD1 matches at 8 bases. The CDR3 is made up of 16 amino acids. The V gene's germline CDR1 is WSHSY and CDR2 SAAADI. Trimming removed 4 bases from V and 0 bases from J; junction bases left unmatched: 7. CDR3 sequence (DNA): TGCGCCAGCAGTGCTCAGGGGGCGCGGGTGAACACTGAAGCTTTCTTT. It specifies CASSAQGARVNTEAFF.

The chain couples TRBV5-4 to TRBJ1-1; TRBD1 matches 8 bases. V dropped 4 bases and J dropped 5; count of bases not matched to a gene: 7. The V gene's germline CDR1 is SGHNT and CDR2 YYREEE (reference sequence). This CDR3 contains 14 residues. CDR3 in DNA: TGTGCCAGCAGCCCGACAGGGGTGGGGACTGAAGCTTTCTTT. Translation gives CASSPTGVGTEAFF.

The V gene is TRBV6-1, the J gene TRBJ2-7; D is ambiguous. CDR1 and CDR2 from the germline V gene are MNHNS and SASEGT. The CDR3 loop spans 10 amino acids. Trimming cost V 8 bases and J 4 bases, with 6 bases left between them. Here the CDR3 reads CASLRYEQYF. In nucleotides, the CDR3 is TGTGCCAGCCTGCGATACGAGCAGTACTTC.

The CDR3 DNA reads TGTGCCAGCAGCAGTGGCGGGATTGAAGCTTTCTTT. Translation: CASSSGGIEAFF. The chain carries TRBV5-6 and TRBJ1-1; D gene uncertain. The germline gives CDR1 SGHDT, CDR2 YYEEEE. The CDR3 has 12 amino acids. With 4 bases removed from V and 7 bases from J, the gap between germline ends came to 11 bases. Combining the CDR3 with reference TRBV5-6 and TRBJ1-1 gives the whole variable domain DAGVTQSPTHLIKTRGQQVTLRCSPKSGHDTVSWYQQALGQGPQFIFQYYEEEERQRGNFPDRFSGHQFPNYSSELNVNALLLGDSALYLCASSSGGIEAFFGQGTRLTVV.

The chain employs TRBV5-1 and TRBJ2-3; 8 positions agree with TRBD2. CDR1 and CDR2 (germline): SGHRS, YFSETQ. The CDR3 sequence is 17 residues long. With 4 bases clipped from V and 5 bases from J, the junction kept 15 bases outside the gene matches. CDR3 nucleotide sequence: TGCGCCAGCAGCGGACTACAGCGGGGGCCCGGATTAGATACGCAGTATTTT. Protein product: CASSGLQRGPGLDTQYF.

This chain links TRBV29-1 with TRBJ2-7; the D gene is possibly TRBD1 (5 bases). Germline V gene lookup returns CDR1 SQVTM and CDR2 ANQGSEA. V lost 3 bases and J lost 5, with 14 bases in between. The length of the CDR3 is 13 residues. CDR3 sequence: CSVDVGAPDEQYF. The CDR3 DNA reads TGCAGCGTTGATGTAGGGGCTCCCGACGAGCAGTACTTC.

This sequence joins TRBV6-6 and TRBJ2-1; 8 bases align to TRBD1. Per the germline V gene, CDR1 is MNHNY and CDR2 is SVGAGI (reference sequence). The CDR3 is made up of 15 amino acids. V trimming: 4 bases; J trimming: 7 bases; junction bases outside the gene matches: 9. The CDR3 protein is CASSFLPRDRNEQFF. The CDR3 region has the DNA TGTGCCAGCAGTTTCCTACCCCGGGACAGGAATGAGCAGTTCTTC.

The chain joins TRBV2 to TRBJ1-6; 8 positions match TRBD1. Germline loops: CDR1 SNHLY, CDR2 FYNNEI. V lost 9 bases and J lost 7; bases outside the gene matches: 5. The CDR3 is 13 amino acids. CDR3 nucleotides: TGTGCCAGGACCGGGACAGGAAATTCACCCCTCCACTTT. This gives the protein CARTGTGNSPLHF.

The chain couples TRBV30 to TRBJ2-3, with TRBD1 matching over 8 bases. The V gene's germline CDR1 is GTSNPN and CDR2 SVGIG (reference sequence). V shed 0 bases, J shed 4 bases, and the junction held 9 bases outside the gene matches. The CDR3 covers 16 residues. The CDR3 reads CAWSVAGGGFADTQYF. The CDR3, as DNA: TGTGCCTGGAGTGTAGCAGGGGGCGGTTTTGCAGATACGCAGTATTTT.

This chain links TRBV7-9 with TRBJ2-2, with D maybe TRBD2 (6 bases). This CDR3 spans 14 amino acids. Trimming took 7 bases from V and 4 from J, leaving 13 bases between them. Germline lookup yields CDR1 SEHNR and CDR2 FQNEAQ (reference sequence). This chain's CDR3 is CASTLSGRTGELFF. As DNA, the CDR3 is TGTGCCAGCACCCTTAGCGGCCGCACCGGGGAGCTGTTTTTT. The whole variable domain, filled in from reference TRBV7-9 and TRBJ2-2, reads DTGVSQNPRHKITKRGQNVTFRCDPISEHNRLYWYRQTLGQGPEFLTYFQNEAQLEKSRLLSDRFSAERPKGSFSTLEIQRTEQGDSAMYLCASTLSGRTGELFFGEGSRLTVL.

CDR3 in DNA: TGTGCCATCAGTACAACAACGGGACAAAAACTCCCCAATGAGCAGTTCTTC. This translates into CAISTTTGQKLPNEQFF. The chain is built from TRBV10-3 and TRBJ2-1; a weak D match, TRBD1 (6 bases). The V end was cut by 5 bases, the J end by 6 bases, with 23 bases between. There are 17 residues in the CDR3. Per the germline V gene, CDR1 is ENHRY and CDR2 is SYGVKD.

The chain recombines TRBV5-4 with TRBJ2-3; weak D call: TRBD2 (6 bases). The CDR3 contains 16 residues. The V gene's germline CDR1 is SGHNT and CDR2 YYREEE (reference sequence). The V gene lost 3 bases and the J gene lost 0 bases, with 14 bases spanning the gap. The CDR3 loop reads CASSSYSGPSTDTQYF. CDR3 in DNA: TGTGCCAGCAGCTCCTATAGCGGCCCAAGCACAGATACGCAGTATTTT. The full variable domain, rest sourced from reference TRBV5-4 and TRBJ2-3, is ETGVTQSPTHLIKTRGQQVTLRCSSQSGHNTVSWYQQALGQGPQFIFQYYREEENGRGNFPPRFSGLQFPNYSSELNVNALELDDSALYLCASSSYSGPSTDTQYFGPGTRLTVL.

The chain joins TRBV7-9 to TRBJ2-3; tentatively, D is TRBD1 (5 bases). Per the germline V gene, CDR1 is SEHNR and CDR2 is FQNEAQ (reference sequence). Deletions cut 5 bases from V and 2 bases from J, with 14 bases between. The CDR3 sequence is 15 residues long. CDR3 protein: CASSNGQTPTDTQYF. In DNA form, the CDR3 reads TGTGCCAGCAGCAACGGACAAACCCCCACAGATACGCAGTATTTT.

The V and J genes are TRBV5-6 and TRBJ1-2, with 8 bases fitting TRBD1. V was clipped by 4 bases and J by 4 bases; unmatched bases: 12. This CDR3 is built from 16 residues. Germline-derived CDR1 and CDR2 are SGHDT and YYEEEE. CDR3 DNA sequence: TGTGCCAGCAGCCCATCAGGGACAGGAAAATTCTATGGCTACACCTTC. The encoded protein is CASSPSGTGKFYGYTF.

For this clone: At one boundary the junction diverges from the germline segment, which might be a read error. The chain has TRBV27 and TRBJ2-7; 9 bases align to TRBD2. The CDR3 is 15 residues long. The germline CDR1 and CDR2 sequences are MNHEY and SMNVEV (reference sequence). CDR3 DNA: TGTGCCAGCAGTTTCACCGGGACTAGCCGCTACAAGCAGTACTTC. Translating it yields CASSFTGTSRYKQYF.

The J gene is TRBJ2-2, the V gene TRBV5-1, with 9 bases that match TRBD2. Germline CDR1 is SGHRS and CDR2 is YFSETQ. V gave up 5 bases and J gave up 1 base; unmatched junction bases: 3. This CDR3 is built from 15 residues. DNA of the CDR3: TGCGCCAGCAGATTTAGCGGGGGGAACACCGGGGAGCTGTTTTTT. Translating it yields CASRFSGGNTGELFF. Full variable domain (rest looked up from reference TRBV5-1 and TRBJ2-2): KAGVTQTPRYLIKTRGQQVTLSCSPISGHRSVSWYQQTPGQGLQFLFEYFSETQRNKGNFPGRFSGRQFSNSRSEMNVSTLELGDSALYLCASRFSGGNTGELFFGEGSRLTVL.

The chain carries TRBV27 and TRBJ1-2; TRBD1 might be the D (6 bases). The ends were cut back, 4 bases at V and 8 bases at J, with 14 bases in the middle. CDR1 is MNHEY and CDR2 is SMNVEV in the germline V gene (reference sequence). This CDR3 has 13 residues. This CDR3 is CASSSLSDRGYTF. The CDR3 region has the DNA TGTGCCAGCAGTTCCCTTTCAGACAGGGGCTACACCTTC.

The chain joins TRBV7-9 to TRBJ1-1, with D possibly being TRBD1 (6 bases). Germline CDR1 SEHNR, CDR2 FQNEAQ (reference sequence). The CDR3 covers 14 residues. The ends were cut back, 1 base at V and 6 bases at J, with 12 bases in the middle. The CDR3 spells CASSLGQGLAEAFF. CDR3 bases: TGTGCCAGCAGCTTAGGGCAGGGGTTGGCTGAAGCTTTCTTT.

This clone has a handful of counts. The chain employs TRBV14 and TRBJ1-2; 7 nucleotides line up with TRBD1. The trim removed 4 bases at V and 4 bases at J, leaving 3 bases unmatched. Germline V gene data show CDR1 as SGHDN and CDR2 as FVKESK. This CDR3 is built from 13 residues. CDR3: CASSLNRGYGYTF. The CDR3 DNA reads TGTGCCAGCAGCCTTAACAGGGGCTATGGCTACACCTTC.

The chain combines TRBV5-1 with TRBJ1-2, with D perhaps matching TRBD1 (6 bases). The length of the CDR3 is 15 residues. Per germline, CDR1 SGHRS and CDR2 YFSETQ. The V gene lost 6 bases and the J gene lost 7 bases, with 22 bases spanning the gap. CDR3 protein: CASTTGPHESFGYTF. CDR3 in DNA: TGCGCCAGCACAACAGGGCCCCACGAATCATTTGGCTACACCTTC.

V is TRBV5-6 and J is TRBJ1-6; 9 bases line up with TRBD1. The CDR3 consists of 15 residues. V dropped 6 bases and J dropped 10; count of bases not matched to a gene: 11. Germline loops: CDR1 SGHDT, CDR2 YYEEEE. The CDR3 sequence: CASTSFGTGPSPLHF. CDR3 in DNA: TGTGCCAGCACCTCTTTTGGGACAGGGCCCTCACCCCTCCACTTT.

The chain is built from TRBV5-6 and TRBJ2-2; a weak D match, TRBD2 (5 bases). This CDR3 comprises 14 residues. Trimming took off 0 bases at V and 9 bases at J, with 12 bases between the two ends. The germline gives CDR1 SGHDT, CDR2 YYEEEE. The CDR3 here is CASSLGTASWELFF. As DNA, the CDR3 is TGTGCCAGCAGCTTGGGGACTGCTAGTTGGGAGCTGTTTTTT.

This chain connects TRBV6-1 to TRBJ1-5; no clear D. CDR1 is MNHNS and CDR2 is SASEGT in the germline V gene. Deletions cut 3 bases from V and 1 base from J, with 10 bases between. There are 15 residues in the CDR3. The DNA of the CDR3 is TGTGCCAGCAGTGATCCTGGCGGGAGCAATCAGCCCCAGCATTTT. Translated, it gives CASSDPGGSNQPQHF.